These 19 T cell receptor beta chains were all obtained from the same sample, sequenced in a study of regulatory T cells in long-lasting Graves disease. Investigators prepared the TCR beta libraries by applying iRepertoire HTBI primers and Arm-PCR of CDR3 regions. TCRdb passed the multiplex PCR reads through MiXCR, listing each CDR3 protein once. The profile shows 350,000 to 500,000 distinct CDR3 sequences, approximately 22% of them singletons. Sample time point: persistent/refractory GD, antithyroid drugs over 5 years with positive TRAb. RNA extracted from PBMCs served as the sequencing template. The sample here was peripheral blood mononuclear cells (PBMCs), taken when the disease was refractory, from a patient treated with antithyroid drugs. The source is a female donor with Graves disease.

This clonotype occurred many times. The chain has TRBV27 and TRBJ2-7, with 7 bases identical to TRBD2. V gave up 8 bases and J gave up 4 bases; unmatched junction bases: 8. Germline CDR1 reads MNHEY; CDR2 reads SMNVEV (reference sequence). This CDR3 is built from 13 residues. This CDR3 reads CASGRGVGYEQYF. CDR3 nucleotide sequence: TGTGCCAGCGGTCGGGGGGTCGGTTACGAGCAGTACTTC.

This chain links TRBV11-2 with TRBJ2-7; a possible D gene is TRBD1 (6 bases). From germline, CDR1 is SGHAT and CDR2 FQNNGV. This CDR3 has 15 residues. Trimming left V 1 base short and J 5 bases short, with 15 bases between. CDR3 in amino acids: CASSLVSTGSHEQYF. The CDR3 bases are TGTGCCAGCAGCTTAGTTTCAACAGGGAGCCACGAGCAGTACTTC.

This clonotype was detected many times. This chain links TRBV27 with TRBJ1-6, with TRBD1 as a possible D gene (6 bases). The CDR3 is 13 residues long. The V gene lost 6 bases and the J gene lost 11 bases, with 14 bases spanning the gap. Germline V gives CDR1 MNHEY, CDR2 SMNVEV (reference sequence). CDR3 amino acids: CASSVAPGAPLHF. CDR3 DNA: TGTGCCAGCAGCGTGGCCCCAGGGGCACCCCTCCACTTT.

The genes are TRBV5-1 and TRBJ2-7; either TRBD1 or TRBD2 may fit D (6 bases each). The CDR3 has 15 amino acids. From germline, CDR1 is SGHRS and CDR2 YFSETQ. The V end lost 3 bases, the J end lost 2 bases, and 15 bases lay between the germline ends. Here the CDR3 reads CASSSEGGETYEQYF. In DNA, the CDR3 is TGCGCCAGCAGCTCGGAGGGGGGCGAAACCTACGAGCAGTACTTC.

There are many counts of this clonotype. The CDR3 DNA sequence: TGTGCCAGCCCCCCCCCCTTTAGCCGTCTCGCTAGCGGGAGGGAAGAGCAGTACTTC. Protein: CASPPPFSRLASGREEQYF. The chain carries TRBV28 and TRBJ2-7; 12 bases are a match to TRBD2. Germline V gene sequence: CDR1 MDHEN, CDR2 SYDVKM. CDR3 length: 19 amino acids. Trimming cost V 8 bases and J 7 bases; bases outside gene matches: 24.

V gene TRBV9 combines with J gene TRBJ2-2; no definite D call. The ends were cut back, 2 bases at V and 0 bases at J, with 8 bases in the middle. This CDR3 is built from 15 residues. Germline CDR1 is SGDLS and CDR2 is YYNGEE. The CDR3 here is CASSVGSTNTGELFF. The CDR3 coding sequence is TGTGCCAGCAGCGTTGGGTCAACGAACACCGGGGAGCTGTTTTTT.

The chain uses TRBV20-1 and TRBJ2-2; 7 positions match TRBD2. Per germline, CDR1 DFQATT and CDR2 SNEGSKA (reference sequence). This CDR3 is 15 amino acids long. The junction had 9 bases not matched to a gene; V was cut back by 6 bases and J by 2 bases. For the CDR3, the DNA is TGCAGTGCGGAAGGGACTACACGAAACACCGGGGAGCTGTTTTTT. As protein: CSAEGTTRNTGELFF.

As for this clonotype: A much larger clonotype is one base distant, so this may be a read error. The chain is built from TRBV28 and TRBJ2-4, with 8 bases fitting TRBD2. The V segment lost 5 bases and the J segment 13 bases; nucleotides outside the gene matches: 16. CDR1 is MDHEN, CDR2 SYDVKM, per germline. The CDR3 has 15 residues. In DNA form, the CDR3 reads TGTGCCAGCAGTATACCGGGACTAGGGTACAATGAGCAGTACTTC. This sequence encodes CASSIPGLGYNEQYF.

Only a few counts were recorded for this clonotype. This is likely a read error, given that the CDR3 carries no conserved phenylalanine or tryptophan at its end. V is TRBV2 and J is TRBJ2-2; 7 nucleotides agree with TRBD2. The CDR3 spans 15 residues. Trimming took 6 bases from V and 7 from J; bases not matched to a gene: 11. Germline V gene sequence: CDR1 SNHLY, CDR2 FYNNEI. CDR3 sequence (DNA): TGTGCCAGCAGGGCGGGAGTTGGATATGGCGGGGAGCTGTTTTCT. Translating gives CASRAGVGYGGELFS.

This clonotype was recorded at least ten times. V and J are TRBV3-1 and TRBJ2-2; 9 bases are a match to TRBD1. With 3 bases clipped from V and 6 bases from J, the junction kept 5 bases outside the gene matches. Germline assignment: CDR1 LGHDT and CDR2 YNNKEL (reference sequence). This CDR3 has 15 residues. The CDR3 is CASSQGQGIAGELFF. CDR3 DNA: TGTGCCAGCAGCCAGGGACAGGGAATTGCCGGGGAGCTGTTTTTT.

This chain connects TRBV7-8 to TRBJ2-2; 10 nucleotides agree with TRBD2. This CDR3 comprises 21 residues. The V gene's germline CDR1 is SGHVS and CDR2 FQNEAQ. With V trimmed by 1 base and J by 2 bases, 16 bases remained unmatched. In nucleotides, the CDR3 is TGTGCCAGCAGCTTAGAGTACCGGGGACTAGCGTCCAGAATAAACACCGGGGAGCTGTTTTTT. This translates into CASSLEYRGLASRINTGELFF.

This clonotype appeared many times. V is TRBV29-1 and J is TRBJ2-2, with D perhaps matching TRBD1 (6 bases). Germline lookup yields CDR1 SQVTM and CDR2 ANQGSEA. V was trimmed by 5 bases and J by 7 bases, leaving 17 bases between them. The CDR3 has 14 residues. Here the CDR3 DNA reads TGCAGCGTTTCACCCCTCAGGGGTTACGGGGAGCTGTTTTTT. Protein sequence: CSVSPLRGYGELFF.

This chain links TRBV6-1 with TRBJ2-2, with a weak D call TRBD2 (6 bases). The CDR3 has 16 residues. Looked up from germline, CDR1 is MNHNS and CDR2 is SASEGT. Trimming stripped 6 bases from V and 4 bases from J, with 18 bases between. CDR3 residues: CASSPGERAVTGELFF. The DNA of the CDR3 is TGTGCCAGCAGCCCCGGGGAGCGGGCGGTCACCGGGGAGCTGTTTTTT.

This clonotype was recorded many times. The CDR3 loop reads CASSPTSLAAGGELFF. CDR3 nucleotide sequence: TGCGCCAGCAGCCCTACGTCACTAGCGGCGGGCGGGGAGCTGTTTTTT. The chain links TRBV5-1 to TRBJ2-2; 8 bases line up with TRBD2. This CDR3 spans 16 amino acids. Germline V gene lookup returns CDR1 SGHRS and CDR2 YFSETQ. J gave up 7 bases and V 4 bases, and 12 bases lay outside the gene matches.

The CDR3 DNA is TGTGCCAGCAGTCCCGGGACAGGGTTTAGTGGCTACACCTTC. Protein: CASSPGTGFSGYTF. This rearrangement joins TRBV28 to TRBJ1-2; 9 bases align to TRBD1. The CDR3 is 14 amino acids. Germline V gene sequence: CDR1 MDHEN, CDR2 SYDVKM. With 5 bases clipped from V and 7 bases from J, the junction kept 8 bases outside the gene matches.

The sample holds many counts of this clonotype. The chain uses TRBV7-2 and TRBJ1-1; a possible D gene is TRBD1 (6 bases). The V end was cut by 5 bases, the J end by 1 base, with 14 bases between. From germline, CDR1 is SGHTA and CDR2 FQGNSA. The CDR3 has 15 residues. The CDR3 DNA reads as TGTGCCAGCAGCCCAAGACAGGCGGGGAACACTGAAGCTTTCTTT. Amino acids: CASSPRQAGNTEAFF.

To note about this clonotype: A read error may explain this, as a much larger clone is one base away. The chain couples TRBV10-3 to TRBJ2-7; D gene uncertain. CDR1 is ENHRY and CDR2 is SYGVKD in the germline V gene. This CDR3 is built from 15 residues. The CDR3 nucleotides are TGTGTCATCAGTGAAGGCGCGAGTCCTACCTACGAGCAGTACTTC. Translation gives CVISEGASPTYEQYF.

In this sample, this clonotype turned up many times. The chain joins TRBV6-5 to TRBJ2-7; 8 positions match TRBD2. The length of the CDR3 is 14 residues. Unmatched junction bases numbered 4, after V lost 4 bases and J lost 2 bases. Germline V CDR1 and CDR2: MNHEY, SVGAGI. This chain's CDR3 is CASSSGGLPYEQYF. The CDR3 coding sequence is TGTGCCAGCAGTTCGGGGGGGTTGCCCTACGAGCAGTACTTC.

This clonotype showed up just a few times. The V call is TRBV4-1, the J call TRBJ1-2, with D maybe TRBD1 (6 bases). Germline V gene lookup returns CDR1 MGHRA and CDR2 YSYEKL. The CDR3 spans 14 residues. V lost 6 bases, J lost 3 bases, and 14 bases lay in between. The CDR3 DNA is TGCGCCAGCAGTCGTCAACAGGGACACTATGGCTACACCTTC. This codes for CASSRQQGHYGYTF.